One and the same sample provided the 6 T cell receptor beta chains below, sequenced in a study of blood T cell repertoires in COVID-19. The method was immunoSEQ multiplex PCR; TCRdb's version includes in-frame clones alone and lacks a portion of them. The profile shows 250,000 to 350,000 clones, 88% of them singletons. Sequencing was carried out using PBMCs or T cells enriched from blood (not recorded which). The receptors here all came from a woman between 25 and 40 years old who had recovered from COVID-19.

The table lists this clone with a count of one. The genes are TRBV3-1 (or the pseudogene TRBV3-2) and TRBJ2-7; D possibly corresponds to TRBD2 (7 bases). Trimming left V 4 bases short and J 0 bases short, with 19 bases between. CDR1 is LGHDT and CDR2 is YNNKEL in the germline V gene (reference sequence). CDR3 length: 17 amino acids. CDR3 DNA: TGTGCCAGCAGCCCCGAACGATTGCGGGGGCTCTCCTACGAGCAGTACTTC. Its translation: CASSPERLRGLSYEQYF.

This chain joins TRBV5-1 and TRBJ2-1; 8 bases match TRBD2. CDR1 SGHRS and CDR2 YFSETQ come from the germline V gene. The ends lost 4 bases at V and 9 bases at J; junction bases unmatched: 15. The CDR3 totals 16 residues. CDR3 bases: TGCGCCAGCAGCGCCTCCGGGACTAGGGAGTGGGGTGAGCAGTTCTTC. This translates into CASSASGTREWGEQFF.

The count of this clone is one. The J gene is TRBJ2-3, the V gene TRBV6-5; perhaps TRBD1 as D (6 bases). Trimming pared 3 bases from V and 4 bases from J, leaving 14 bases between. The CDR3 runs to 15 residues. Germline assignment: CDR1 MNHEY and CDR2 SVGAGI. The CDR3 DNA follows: TGTGCCAGCAGTTATACGGGACACGAGGCAGATACGCAGTATTTT. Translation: CASSYTGHEADTQYF.

CDR3 protein: CAIRQGYTEAFF. The CDR3 DNA is TGTGCCATCAGACAGGGCTATACTGAAGCTTTCTTT. The chain recombines TRBV10-3 with TRBJ1-1, with D possibly TRBD1 on 6 matching bases. Trimming shortened V by 6 bases and J by 5 bases, and 10 bases separated the two germline ends. There are 12 residues in the CDR3. Germline values: CDR1 ENHRY, CDR2 SYGVKD.

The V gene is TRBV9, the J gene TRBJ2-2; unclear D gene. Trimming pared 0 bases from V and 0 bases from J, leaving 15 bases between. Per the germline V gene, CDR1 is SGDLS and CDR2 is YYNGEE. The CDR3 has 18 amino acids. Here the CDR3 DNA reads TGTGCCAGCAGCGTAGTTCGGAGTCACGAGCCGAACACCGGGGAGCTGTTTTTT. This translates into CASSVVRSHEPNTGELFF. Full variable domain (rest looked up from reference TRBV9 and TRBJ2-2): DSGVTQTPKHLITATGQRVTLRCSPRSGDLSVYWYQQSLDQGLQFLIQYYNGEERAKGNILERFSAQQFPDLHSELNLSSLELGDSALYFCASSVVRSHEPNTGELFFGEGSRLTVL.

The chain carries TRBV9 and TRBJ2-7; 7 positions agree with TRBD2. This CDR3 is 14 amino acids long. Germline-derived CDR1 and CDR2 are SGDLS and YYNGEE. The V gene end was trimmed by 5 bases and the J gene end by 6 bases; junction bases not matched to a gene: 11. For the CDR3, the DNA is TGTGCCAGCAGTGAGGGCGGGAGTTCGTCCGAGCAGTACTTC. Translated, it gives CASSEGGSSSEQYF. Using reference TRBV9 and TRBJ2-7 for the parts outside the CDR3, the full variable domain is DSGVTQTPKHLITATGQRVTLRCSPRSGDLSVYWYQQSLDQGLQFLIQYYNGEERAKGNILERFSAQQFPDLHSELNLSSLELGDSALYFCASSEGGSSSEQYFGPGTRLTVT.